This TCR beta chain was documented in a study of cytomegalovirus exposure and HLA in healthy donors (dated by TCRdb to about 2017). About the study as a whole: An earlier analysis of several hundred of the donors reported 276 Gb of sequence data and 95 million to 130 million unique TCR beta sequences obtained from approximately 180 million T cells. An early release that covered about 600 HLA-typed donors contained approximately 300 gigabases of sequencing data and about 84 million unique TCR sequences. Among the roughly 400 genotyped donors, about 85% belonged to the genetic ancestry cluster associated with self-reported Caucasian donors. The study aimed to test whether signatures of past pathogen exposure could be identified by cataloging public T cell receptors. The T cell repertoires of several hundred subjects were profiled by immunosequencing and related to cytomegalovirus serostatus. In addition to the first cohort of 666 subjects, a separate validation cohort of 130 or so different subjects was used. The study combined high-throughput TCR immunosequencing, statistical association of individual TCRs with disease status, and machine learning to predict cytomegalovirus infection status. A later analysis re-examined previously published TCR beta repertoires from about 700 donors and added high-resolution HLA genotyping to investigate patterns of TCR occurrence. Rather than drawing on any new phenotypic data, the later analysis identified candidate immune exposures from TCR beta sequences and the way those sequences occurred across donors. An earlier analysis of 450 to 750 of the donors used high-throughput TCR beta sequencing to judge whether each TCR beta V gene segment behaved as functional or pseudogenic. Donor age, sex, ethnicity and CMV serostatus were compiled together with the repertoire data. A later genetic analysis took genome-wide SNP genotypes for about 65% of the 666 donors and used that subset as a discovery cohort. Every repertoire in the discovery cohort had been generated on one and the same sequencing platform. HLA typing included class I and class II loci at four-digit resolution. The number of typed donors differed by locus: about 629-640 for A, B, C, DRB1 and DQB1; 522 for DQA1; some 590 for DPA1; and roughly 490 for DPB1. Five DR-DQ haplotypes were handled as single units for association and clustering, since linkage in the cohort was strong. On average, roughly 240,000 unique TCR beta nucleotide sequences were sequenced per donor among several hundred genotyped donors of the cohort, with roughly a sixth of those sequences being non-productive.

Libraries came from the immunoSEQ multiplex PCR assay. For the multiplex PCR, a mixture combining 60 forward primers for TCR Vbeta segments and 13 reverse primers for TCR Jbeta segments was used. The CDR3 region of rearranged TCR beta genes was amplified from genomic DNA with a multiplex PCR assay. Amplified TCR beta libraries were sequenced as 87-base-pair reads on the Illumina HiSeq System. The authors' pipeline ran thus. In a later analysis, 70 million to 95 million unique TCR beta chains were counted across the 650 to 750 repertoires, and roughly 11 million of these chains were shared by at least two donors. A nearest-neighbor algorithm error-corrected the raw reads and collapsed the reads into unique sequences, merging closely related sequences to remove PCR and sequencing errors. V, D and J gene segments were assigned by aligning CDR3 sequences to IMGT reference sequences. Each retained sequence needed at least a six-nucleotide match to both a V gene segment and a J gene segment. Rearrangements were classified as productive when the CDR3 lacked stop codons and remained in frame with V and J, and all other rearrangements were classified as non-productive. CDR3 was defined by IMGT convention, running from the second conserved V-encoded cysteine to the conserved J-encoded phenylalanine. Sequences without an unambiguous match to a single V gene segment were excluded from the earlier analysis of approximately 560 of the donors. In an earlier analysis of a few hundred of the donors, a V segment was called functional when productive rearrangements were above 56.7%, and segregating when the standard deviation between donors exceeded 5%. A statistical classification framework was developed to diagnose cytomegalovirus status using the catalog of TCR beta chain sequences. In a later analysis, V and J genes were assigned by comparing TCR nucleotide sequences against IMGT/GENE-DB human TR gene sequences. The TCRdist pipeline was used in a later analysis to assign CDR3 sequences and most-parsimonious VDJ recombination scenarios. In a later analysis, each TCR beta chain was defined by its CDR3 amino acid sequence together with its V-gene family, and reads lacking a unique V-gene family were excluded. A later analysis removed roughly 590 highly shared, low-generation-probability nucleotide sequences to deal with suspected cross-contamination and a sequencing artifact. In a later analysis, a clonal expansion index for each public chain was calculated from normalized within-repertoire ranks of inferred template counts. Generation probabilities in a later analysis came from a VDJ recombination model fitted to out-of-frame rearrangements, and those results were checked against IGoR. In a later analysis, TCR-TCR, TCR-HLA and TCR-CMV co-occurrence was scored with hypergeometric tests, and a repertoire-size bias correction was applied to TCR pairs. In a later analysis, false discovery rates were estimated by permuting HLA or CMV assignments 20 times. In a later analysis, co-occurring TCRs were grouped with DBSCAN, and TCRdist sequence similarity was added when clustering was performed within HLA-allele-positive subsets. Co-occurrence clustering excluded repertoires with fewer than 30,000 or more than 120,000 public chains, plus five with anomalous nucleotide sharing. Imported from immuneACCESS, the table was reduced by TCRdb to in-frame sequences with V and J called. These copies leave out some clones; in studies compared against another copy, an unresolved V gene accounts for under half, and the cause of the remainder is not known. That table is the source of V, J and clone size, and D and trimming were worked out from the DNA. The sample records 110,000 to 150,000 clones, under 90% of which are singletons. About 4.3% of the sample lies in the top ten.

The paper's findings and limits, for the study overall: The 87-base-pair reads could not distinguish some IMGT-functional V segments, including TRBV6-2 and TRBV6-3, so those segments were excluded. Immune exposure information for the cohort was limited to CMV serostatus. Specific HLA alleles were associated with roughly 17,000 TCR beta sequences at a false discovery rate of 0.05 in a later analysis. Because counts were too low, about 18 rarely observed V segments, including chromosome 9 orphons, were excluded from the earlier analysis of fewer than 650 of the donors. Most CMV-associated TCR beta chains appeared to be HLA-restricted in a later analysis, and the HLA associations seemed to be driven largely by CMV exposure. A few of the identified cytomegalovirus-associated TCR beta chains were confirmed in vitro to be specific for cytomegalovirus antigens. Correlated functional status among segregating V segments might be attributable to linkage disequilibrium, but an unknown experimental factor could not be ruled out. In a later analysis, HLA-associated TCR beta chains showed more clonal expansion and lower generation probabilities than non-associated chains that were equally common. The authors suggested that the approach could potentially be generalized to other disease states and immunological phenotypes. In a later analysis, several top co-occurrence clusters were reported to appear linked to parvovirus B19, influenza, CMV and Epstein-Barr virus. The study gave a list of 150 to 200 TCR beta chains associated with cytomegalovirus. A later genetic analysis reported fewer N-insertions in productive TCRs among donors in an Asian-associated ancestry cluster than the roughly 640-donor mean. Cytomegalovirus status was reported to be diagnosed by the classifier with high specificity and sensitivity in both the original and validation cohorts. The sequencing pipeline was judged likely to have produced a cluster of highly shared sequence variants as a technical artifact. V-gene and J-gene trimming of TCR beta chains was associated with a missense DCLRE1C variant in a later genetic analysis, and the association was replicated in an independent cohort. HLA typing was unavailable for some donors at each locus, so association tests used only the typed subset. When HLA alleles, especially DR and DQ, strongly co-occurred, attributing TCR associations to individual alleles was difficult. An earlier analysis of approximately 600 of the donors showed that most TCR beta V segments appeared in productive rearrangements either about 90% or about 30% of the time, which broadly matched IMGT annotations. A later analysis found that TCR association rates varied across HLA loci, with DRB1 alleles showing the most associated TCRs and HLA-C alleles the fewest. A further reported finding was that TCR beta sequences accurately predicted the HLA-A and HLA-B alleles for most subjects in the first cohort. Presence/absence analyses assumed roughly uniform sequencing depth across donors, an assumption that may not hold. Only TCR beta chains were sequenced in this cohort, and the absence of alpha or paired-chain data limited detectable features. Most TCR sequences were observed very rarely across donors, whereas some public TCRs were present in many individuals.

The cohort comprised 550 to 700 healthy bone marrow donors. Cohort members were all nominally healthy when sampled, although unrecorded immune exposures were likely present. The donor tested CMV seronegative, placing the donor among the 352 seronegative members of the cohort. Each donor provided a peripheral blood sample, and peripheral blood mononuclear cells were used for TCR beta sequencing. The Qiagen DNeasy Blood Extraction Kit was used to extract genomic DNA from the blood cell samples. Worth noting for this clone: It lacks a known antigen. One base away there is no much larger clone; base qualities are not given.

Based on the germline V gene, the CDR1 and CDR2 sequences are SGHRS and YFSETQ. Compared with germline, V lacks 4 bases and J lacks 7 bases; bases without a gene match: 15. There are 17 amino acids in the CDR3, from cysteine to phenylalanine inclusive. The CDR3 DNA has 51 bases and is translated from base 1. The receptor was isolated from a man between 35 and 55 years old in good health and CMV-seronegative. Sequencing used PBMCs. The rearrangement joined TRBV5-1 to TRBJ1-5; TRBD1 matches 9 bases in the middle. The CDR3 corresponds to CASSLAQDRGPTQPQHF. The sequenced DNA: TGCGCCAGCAGCCTGGCCCAGGACAGGGGCCCAACCCAGCCCCAGCATTTT.